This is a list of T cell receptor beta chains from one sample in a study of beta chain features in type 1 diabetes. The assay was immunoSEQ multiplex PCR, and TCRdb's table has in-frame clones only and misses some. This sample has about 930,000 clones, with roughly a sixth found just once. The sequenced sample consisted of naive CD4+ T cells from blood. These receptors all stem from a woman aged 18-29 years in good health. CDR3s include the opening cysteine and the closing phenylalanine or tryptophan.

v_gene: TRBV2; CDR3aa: CASSRGLETQYF
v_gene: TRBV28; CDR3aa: CASRQDSNYGYTF
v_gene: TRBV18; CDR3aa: CASSPFDRGHYEQYF
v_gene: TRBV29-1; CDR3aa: CSVVTAESSSEQYF
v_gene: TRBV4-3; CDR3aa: CASSQYQTSGTKRQFF
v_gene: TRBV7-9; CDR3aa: CASSLISNTEAFF
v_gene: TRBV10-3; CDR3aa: CAISGPDTKAGNEQFF
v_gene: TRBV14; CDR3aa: CASSQSGVNTGELFF
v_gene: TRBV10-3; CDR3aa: CAISDKAKNIQYF
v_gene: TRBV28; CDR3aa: CASSLSSSGSWADTQYF
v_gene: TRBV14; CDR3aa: CASSQVHGGQFF
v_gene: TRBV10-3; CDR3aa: CAISRLAGTYEQYF
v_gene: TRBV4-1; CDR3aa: CASSQDQYGYTF
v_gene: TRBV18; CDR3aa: CASSPGTGMNTEAFF
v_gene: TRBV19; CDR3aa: CASSTRKGARAYNEQFF
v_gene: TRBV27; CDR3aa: CASSFRRGDTQYF
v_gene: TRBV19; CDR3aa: CASSIRGLAGGPSYEQYF
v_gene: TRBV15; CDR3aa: CATSTEQGGSYEQYF
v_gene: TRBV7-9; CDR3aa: CASSPGTGQETQYF
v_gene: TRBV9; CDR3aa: CASSAPGGGANVLTF
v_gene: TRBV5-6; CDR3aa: CASSRTSGRVYEQYF
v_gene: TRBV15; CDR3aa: CATSRAPMKEGLSNQPQHF
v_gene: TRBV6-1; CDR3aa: CASSEVKGAYGYTF
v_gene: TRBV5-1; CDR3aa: CASSLGSSTDTQYF
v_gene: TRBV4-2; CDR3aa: CASSQALLAGGYNEQFF
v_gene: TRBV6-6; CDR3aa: CASSNPRGETQYF
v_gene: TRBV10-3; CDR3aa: CASISGQTGANVLTF
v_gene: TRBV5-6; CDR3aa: CASSPTTGGSGANVLTF
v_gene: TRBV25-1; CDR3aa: CASSGPGFFQYF
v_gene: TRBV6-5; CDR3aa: CASRYAGTETYEQYF
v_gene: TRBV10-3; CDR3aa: CAISRTSSTDTQYF
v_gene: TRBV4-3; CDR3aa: CASSQEQAATNEKLFF
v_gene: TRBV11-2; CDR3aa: CASSLVATGSEKLFF
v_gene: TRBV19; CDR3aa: CATRAVGGTGELFF
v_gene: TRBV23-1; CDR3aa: CASSQRDSRWANVLTF
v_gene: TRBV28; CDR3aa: CASSLFGITDTQYF
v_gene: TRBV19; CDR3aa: CASSIRAGGNEQYF
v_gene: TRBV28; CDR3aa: CASSLGDRGYTGELFF
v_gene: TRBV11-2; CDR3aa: CASSLDLIGGLAGDYNEQFF
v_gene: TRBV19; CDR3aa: CASSLPQETQYF
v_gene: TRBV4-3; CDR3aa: CASSQGAGGDNEQFF
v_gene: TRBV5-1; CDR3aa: CASSLGGVPSYEQYF
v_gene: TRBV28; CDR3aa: CASSSGLAGSTDTQYF
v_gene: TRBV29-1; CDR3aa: CSVAGTNPDTQYF
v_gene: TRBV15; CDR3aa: CATSRAPQGPEAFF
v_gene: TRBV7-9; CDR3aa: CASSMYQETQYF